This entry describes one T cell receptor beta chain. The target antigen is unknown. The data are from a study of Ad26.COV2.S vaccination and SARS-CoV-2 variants. Background on the study: Vaccine-arm donor from the placebo-controlled COV1001 Ad26.COV2.S trial.

The study, taken as a whole, reports: Recipients of vaccine and of placebo showed similar breadth of their non-spike TCR repertoires. Relative to placebo recipients, vaccine recipients exhibited elevated spike-specific TCR breadth.

TCRdb keeps only in-frame clones here, not all; method: immunoSEQ multiplex PCR. The table shows roughly 380,000 clones, with approximately 85% occurring only once. Treatment noted: around 19 received Ad26.COV2.S at low or high dose, single or two shots; roughly five received placebo; per-sample allocation not given. Samples came from day 63 after the first vaccine or placebo injection. The sample here was peripheral blood, taken in a trial of Ad26.COV2.S vaccine versus placebo. This sequence originates from a person between 18 and 65 years old who received the Ad26.COV2.S COVID-19 vaccine or a placebo.

The CDR3 sequence is CASSRSGRHGELFF. For the CDR3, the DNA is TGTGCCAGTAGTAGATCAGGGCGGCACGGGGAGCTGTTTTTT. The J gene is TRBJ2-2, the V gene TRBV19, with D maybe TRBD1 (5 bases). CDR1 is LNHDA, CDR2 SQIVND, per germline (reference sequence). The CDR3 extends over 14 amino acids. Trimming removed 4 bases at V and 7 bases at J, with 13 bases between.